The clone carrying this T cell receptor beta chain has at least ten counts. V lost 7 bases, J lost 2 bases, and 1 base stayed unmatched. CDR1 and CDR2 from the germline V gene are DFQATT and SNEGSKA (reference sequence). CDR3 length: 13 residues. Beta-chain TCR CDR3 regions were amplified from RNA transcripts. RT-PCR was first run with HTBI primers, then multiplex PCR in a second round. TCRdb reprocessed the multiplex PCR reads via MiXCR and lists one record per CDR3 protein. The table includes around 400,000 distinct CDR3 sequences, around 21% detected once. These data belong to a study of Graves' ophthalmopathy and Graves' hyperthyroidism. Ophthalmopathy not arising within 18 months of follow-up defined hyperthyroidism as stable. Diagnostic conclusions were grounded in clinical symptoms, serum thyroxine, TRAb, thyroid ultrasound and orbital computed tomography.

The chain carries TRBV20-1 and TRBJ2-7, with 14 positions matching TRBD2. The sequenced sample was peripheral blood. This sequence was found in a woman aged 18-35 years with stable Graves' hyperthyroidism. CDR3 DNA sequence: TGCAGTGGGGGACTAGCGGGAGCCTACGAGCAGTACTTC. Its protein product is CSGGLAGAYEQYF.